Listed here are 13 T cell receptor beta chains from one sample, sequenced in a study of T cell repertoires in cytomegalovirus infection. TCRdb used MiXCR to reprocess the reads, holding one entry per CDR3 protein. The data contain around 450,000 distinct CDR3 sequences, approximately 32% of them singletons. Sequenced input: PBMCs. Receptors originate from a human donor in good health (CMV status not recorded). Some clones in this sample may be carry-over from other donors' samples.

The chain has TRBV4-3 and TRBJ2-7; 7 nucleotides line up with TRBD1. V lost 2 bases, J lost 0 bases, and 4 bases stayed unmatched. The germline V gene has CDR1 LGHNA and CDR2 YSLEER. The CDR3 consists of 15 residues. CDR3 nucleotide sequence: TGCGCCAGCAGCCAACCTGGGGACAGCTCCTACGAGCAGTACTTC. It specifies CASSQPGDSSYEQYF.

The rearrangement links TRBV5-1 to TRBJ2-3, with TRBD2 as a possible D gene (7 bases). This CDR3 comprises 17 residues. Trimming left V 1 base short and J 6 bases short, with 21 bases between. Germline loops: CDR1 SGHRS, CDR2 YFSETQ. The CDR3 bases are TGCGCCAGCAGCTTGTCCTCGGGAAGGGGGGGCGTGGATACGCAGTATTTT. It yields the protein CASSLSSGRGGVDTQYF.

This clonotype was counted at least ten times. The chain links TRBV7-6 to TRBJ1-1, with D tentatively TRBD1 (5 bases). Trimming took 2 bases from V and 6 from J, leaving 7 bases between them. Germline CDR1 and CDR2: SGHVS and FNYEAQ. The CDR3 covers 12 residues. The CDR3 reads CASSLQGAEAFF. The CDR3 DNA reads TGTGCCAGCAGCTTACAGGGTGCTGAAGCTTTCTTT.

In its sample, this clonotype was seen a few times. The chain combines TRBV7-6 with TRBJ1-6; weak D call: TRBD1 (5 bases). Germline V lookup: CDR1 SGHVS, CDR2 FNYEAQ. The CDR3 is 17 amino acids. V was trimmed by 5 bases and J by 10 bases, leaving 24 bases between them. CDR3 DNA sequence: TGTGCCAGCAGCCCAGGAGGGAGTGGAGGGGTTGCGTCACCCCTCCACTTT. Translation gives CASSPGGSGGVASPLHF.

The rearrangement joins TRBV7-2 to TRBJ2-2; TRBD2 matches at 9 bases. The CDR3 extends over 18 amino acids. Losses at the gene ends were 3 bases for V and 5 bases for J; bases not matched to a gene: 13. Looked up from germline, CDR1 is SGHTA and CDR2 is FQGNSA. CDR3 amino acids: CASSFRLAGRRGTGELFF. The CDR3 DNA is TGTGCCAGCAGCTTCCGTCTAGCGGGGAGGCGAGGGACCGGGGAGCTGTTTTTT.

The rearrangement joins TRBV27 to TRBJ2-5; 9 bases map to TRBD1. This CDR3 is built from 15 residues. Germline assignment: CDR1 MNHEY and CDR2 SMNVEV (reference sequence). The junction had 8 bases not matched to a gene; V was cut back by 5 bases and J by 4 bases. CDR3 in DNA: TGTGCCAGCAGTGTAAGGGACAGGGAAGCAGAGACCCAGTACTTC. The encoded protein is CASSVRDREAETQYF.

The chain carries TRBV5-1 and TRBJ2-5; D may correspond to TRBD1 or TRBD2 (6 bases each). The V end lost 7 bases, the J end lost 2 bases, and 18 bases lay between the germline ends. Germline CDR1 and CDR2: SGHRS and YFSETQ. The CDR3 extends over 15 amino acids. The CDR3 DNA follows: TGCGCCAGCTCCTTGGGGGCGGGGCGGCAAGAGACCCAGTACTTC. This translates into CASSLGAGRQETQYF.

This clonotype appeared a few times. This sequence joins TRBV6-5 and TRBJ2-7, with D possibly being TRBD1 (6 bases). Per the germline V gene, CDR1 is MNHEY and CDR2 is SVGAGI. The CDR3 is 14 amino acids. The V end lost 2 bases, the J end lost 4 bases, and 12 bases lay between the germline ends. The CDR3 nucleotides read TGTGCCAGCAGTTACCGGACAGAACTGTACGAGCAGTACTTC. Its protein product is CASSYRTELYEQYF.

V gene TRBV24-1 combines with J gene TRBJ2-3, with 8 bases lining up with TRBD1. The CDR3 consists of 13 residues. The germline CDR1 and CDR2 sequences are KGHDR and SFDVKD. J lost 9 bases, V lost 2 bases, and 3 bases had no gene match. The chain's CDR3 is CATSDSGQGTQYF. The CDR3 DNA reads TGTGCCACCAGTGATTCCGGACAGGGCACGCAGTATTTT.

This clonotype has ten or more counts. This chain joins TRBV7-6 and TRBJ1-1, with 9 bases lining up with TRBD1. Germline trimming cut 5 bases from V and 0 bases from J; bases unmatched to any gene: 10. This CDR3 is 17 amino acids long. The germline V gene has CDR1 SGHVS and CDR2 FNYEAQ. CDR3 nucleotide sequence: TGTGCCAGCAGCCGCGCGGGGACAGGGACCTTGAACACTGAAGCTTTCTTT. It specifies CASSRAGTGTLNTEAFF.

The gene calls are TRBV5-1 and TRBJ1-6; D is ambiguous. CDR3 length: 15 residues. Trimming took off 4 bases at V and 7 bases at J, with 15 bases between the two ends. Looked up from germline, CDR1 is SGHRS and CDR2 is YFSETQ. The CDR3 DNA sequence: TGCGCCAGCAGCGTCGCAGTGGACTGGAATTCACCCCTCCACTTT. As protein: CASSVAVDWNSPLHF.

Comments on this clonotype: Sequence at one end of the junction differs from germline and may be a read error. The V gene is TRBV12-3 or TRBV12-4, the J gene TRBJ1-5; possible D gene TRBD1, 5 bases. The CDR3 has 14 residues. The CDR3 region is CACSLAGGSQPQHF. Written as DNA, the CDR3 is TGTGCCTGCAGTTTGGCCGGGGGGAGTCAGCCCCAGCATTTT.

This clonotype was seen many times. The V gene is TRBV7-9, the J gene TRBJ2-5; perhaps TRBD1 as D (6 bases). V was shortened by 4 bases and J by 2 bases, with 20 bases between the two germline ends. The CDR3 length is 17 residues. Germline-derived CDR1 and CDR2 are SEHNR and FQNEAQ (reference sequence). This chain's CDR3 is CASSSDSALHGQETQYF. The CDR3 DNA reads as TGTGCCAGCAGCTCGGACAGCGCGCTTCACGGGCAAGAGACCCAGTACTTC. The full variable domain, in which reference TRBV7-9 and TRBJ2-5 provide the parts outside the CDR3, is DTGVSQNPRHKITKRGQNVTFRCDPISEHNRLYWYRQTLGQGPEFLTYFQNEAQLEKSRLLSDRFSAERPKGSFSTLEIQRTEQGDSAMYLCASSSDSALHGQETQYFGPGTRLLVL.